This T cell receptor beta chain was found in a study of neurological immune-mediated disorders. Specified time point: longitudinal time-point 2. From the 5' RACE reads, TCRdb called clonotypes with MiXCR, one entry per CDR3 protein. This table holds roughly 34,000 distinct CDR3 sequences, around an eighth found once. Germline V CDR1 and CDR2: SGHTA, FQGNSA. The CDR3 is 15 residues long. Trimming left V 2 bases short and J 7 bases short, with 12 bases between. This clonotype was detected ten times or more. What was sequenced was PBMCs. The TCR comes from a woman in her 40s in good health. The J gene is TRBJ1-6, the V gene TRBV7-2, with D tentatively TRBD1 (5 bases). CDR3 in DNA: TGTGCCAGCAGCTTACGGGGCTTAGAAAATTCACCCCTCCACTTT. Translating it yields CASSLRGLENSPLHF.